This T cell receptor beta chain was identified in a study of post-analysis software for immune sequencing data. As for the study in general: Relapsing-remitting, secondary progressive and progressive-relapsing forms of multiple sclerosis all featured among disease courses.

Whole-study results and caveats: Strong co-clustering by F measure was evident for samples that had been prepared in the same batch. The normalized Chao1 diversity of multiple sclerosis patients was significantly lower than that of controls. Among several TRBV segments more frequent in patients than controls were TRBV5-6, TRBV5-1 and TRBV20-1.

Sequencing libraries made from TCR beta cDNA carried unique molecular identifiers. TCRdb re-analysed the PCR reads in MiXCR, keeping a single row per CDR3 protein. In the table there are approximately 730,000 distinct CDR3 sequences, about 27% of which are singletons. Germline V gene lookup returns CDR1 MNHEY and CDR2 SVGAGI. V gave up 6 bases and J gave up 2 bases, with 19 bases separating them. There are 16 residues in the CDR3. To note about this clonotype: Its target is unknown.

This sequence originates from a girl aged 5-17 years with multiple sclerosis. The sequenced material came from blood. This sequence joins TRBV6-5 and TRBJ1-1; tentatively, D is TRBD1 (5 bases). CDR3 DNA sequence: TGTGCCAGCAGATATTTGTCGGGACGGGGAAACACTGAAGCTTTCTTT. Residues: CASRYLSGRGNTEAFF.